This TCR beta chain appears in the sequencing data of a study of control samples from healthy donors and cancer patients. TCRdb keeps only in-frame clones here, not all; method: immunoSEQ multiplex PCR. Of roughly 38,000 clones in the sample, about 90% are singletons; the top ten hold around 4%. The CDR3 consists of 15 residues. Unmatched junction bases numbered 12, after V lost 4 bases and J lost 7 bases. CDR1 is SGHNT and CDR2 is YYREEE in the germline V gene (reference sequence). The genes are TRBV5-4 and TRBJ1-2; 8 bases align to TRBD1. What was sequenced was blood. This receptor was obtained from a woman in her fifties or sixties in good health. The CDR3 DNA reads TGTGCCAGCAGCGGGACAGGTGGAAACAGTTTTGGCTACACCTTC. It translates to CASSGTGGNSFGYTF.